This T cell receptor beta chain stems from a study of response to subunit inactivated influenza vaccine. General study results and limits: New T cells are recruited in small numbers by each seasonal influenza vaccination, according to the authors' suggestion.

On this clonotype itself: Its antigen remains unknown.

One entry per CDR3 protein results from TCRdb running MiXCR on the RT-PCR reads. Among roughly 700,000 distinct CDR3 sequences listed, 14% were seen once. Trimming took off 3 bases at V and 3 bases at J, with 21 bases between the two ends. Germline-derived CDR1 and CDR2 are MNHNS and SASEGT. CDR3 length: 17 residues. The chain uses TRBV6-1 and TRBJ2-7; no definite D call. Sequences were derived from PBMCs from blood, sampled around 14 days before vaccination. This TCR was sampled from a man aged 45-60 years who received an inactivated influenza vaccine. CDR3 DNA sequence: TGTGCCAGCAGTGATTTTTTTTCGGGCCAACGGAGCTACGAGCAGTACTTC. This encodes CASSDFFSGQRSYEQYF.